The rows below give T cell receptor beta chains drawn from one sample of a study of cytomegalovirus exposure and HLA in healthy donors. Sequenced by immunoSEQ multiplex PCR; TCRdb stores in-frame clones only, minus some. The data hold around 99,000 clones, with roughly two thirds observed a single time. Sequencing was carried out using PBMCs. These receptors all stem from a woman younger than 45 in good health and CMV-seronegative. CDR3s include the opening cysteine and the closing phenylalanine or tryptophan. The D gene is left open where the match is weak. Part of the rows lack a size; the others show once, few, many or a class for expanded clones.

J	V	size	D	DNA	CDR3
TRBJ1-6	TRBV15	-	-	TGTGCCACCAGCCCAATTGGGGGGGGCGCGAGGTCACCCCTCCACTTT	CATSPIGGGARSPLHF
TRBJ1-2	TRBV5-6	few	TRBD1	TGTGCCAGCAGCTCGGGACAGGTCTATGGCTACACCTTC	CASSSGQVYGYTF
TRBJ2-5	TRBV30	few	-	TGTGCCTGGAGTAGAGGGGGTGGCCAAGAGACCCAGTACTTC	CAWSRGGGQETQYF
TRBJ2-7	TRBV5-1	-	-	TGCGCCAGCAGCTTTACCAGGGGTACCTTCTACGAGCAGTACTTC	CASSFTRGTFYEQYF
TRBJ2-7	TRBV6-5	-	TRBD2	TGTGCCAGCAGTTACTCGACTAGCGGTGGCTACGAGCAGTACTTC	CASSYSTSGGYEQYF
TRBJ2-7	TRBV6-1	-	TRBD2	TGTGCCAGCAGTGACTTGACTAGCGGGGTCTCCTACGAGCAGTACTTC	CASSDLTSGVSYEQYF
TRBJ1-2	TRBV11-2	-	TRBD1	TGTGCCAGCAGCTTCAATCAGGGGGCAAATGGCTACACCTTC	CASSFNQGANGYTF
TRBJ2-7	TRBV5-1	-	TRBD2	TGCGCCAGCAGCTTGAGTTTGTCTAGCGGGAGCTCGGGGTACGAGCAGTACTTC	CASSLSLSSGSSGYEQYF
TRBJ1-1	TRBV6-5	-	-	TGTGCCAGCAGGAGGGCGGGGCTGAACACTGAAGCTTTCTTT	CASRRAGLNTEAFF
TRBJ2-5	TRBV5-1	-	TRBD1	TGCGCCAGCAGCTTGGGACAGGGGGAGGAGACCCAGTACTTC	CASSLGQGEETQYF
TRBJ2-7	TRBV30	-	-	TGTGCCTGGAGCCAAGGGGGTTCGGGCTACGAGCAGTACTTC	CAWSQGGSGYEQYF
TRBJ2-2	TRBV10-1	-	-	TGCGCCAGCAGTGTACAGACGAACACCGGGGAGCTGTTTTTT	CASSVQTNTGELFF
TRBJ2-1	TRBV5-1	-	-	TGCGCCAGCGGCTTGGGGGGAGAGGATGAGCAGTTCTTC	CASGLGGEDEQFF
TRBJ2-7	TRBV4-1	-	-	TGCGCCAGCAGCCAAGATTTAGGAGCAGTCTCTTACGAGCAGTACTTC	CASSQDLGAVSYEQYF
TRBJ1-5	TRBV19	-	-	TGTGCCAGTAGTATAGCAGGGGCTTATAGCAATCAGCCCCAGCATTTT	CASSIAGAYSNQPQHF
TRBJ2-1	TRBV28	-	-	TGTGCCAGCAGTCCTAGCCGGGGTTACAATGAGCAGTTCTTC	CASSPSRGYNEQFF